The clone carrying this T cell receptor beta chain ranks as medium-sized. The sample comes from a study of spatial heterogeneity in lung cancer. Described time point: sample taken at primary tumor resection. The cohort: 70 to 75 early-stage, untreated non-small cell lung cancer patients. The authors sequenced whole RNA from tumor, nontumor lung or frozen PBMC without sorting. Individual TCR cDNA molecules each bore their own unique molecular identifier. TCRdb used MiXCR to reprocess the 5' RACE reads, holding one entry per CDR3 protein. The table has some 3,100 distinct CDR3 sequences, roughly 2.8% seen once; the top ten hold approximately 25%. V shed 0 bases, J shed 9 bases, and the junction held 1 base outside the gene matches. This CDR3 region has 13 residues. Per germline, CDR1 MNHEY and CDR2 SMNVEV (reference sequence).

The TCR was taken from a male donor with early-stage non-small cell lung cancer. Material: normal lung tissue next to the tumor, obtained at surgery. The chain has TRBV27 and TRBJ2-4; 8 bases match TRBD1. This CDR3 is CASSLSGQGIQYF. The CDR3 bases are TGTGCCAGCAGTTTATCCGGACAGGGCATTCAGTACTTC.